The present T cell receptor beta chain was sequenced within a study of T cells in Graves' hyperthyroidism and ophthalmopathy. Trimming shortened V by 7 bases and J by 5 bases, and 20 bases separated the two germline ends. The CDR3 is 16 amino acids. The germline V gene encodes CDR1 KGHDR and CDR2 SFDVKD. The CDR3 regions of TCR beta were amplified from RNA transcripts. The primer set for the first-round RT-PCR of the TCR CDR3 was HTBI. Each CDR3 protein is one row after TCRdb ran MiXCR on the multiplex PCR reads. The table records roughly 500,000 distinct CDR3 sequences, 46% of them present only once.

Specimen: peripheral blood or thyroid tissue (not recorded which). The chain carries TRBV24-1 and TRBJ1-5; no definite D call. The sequence was obtained from an adult woman with Graves' disease, either hyperthyroidism or ophthalmopathy (not recorded which). This CDR3 is CATSAGGSTGDQPQHF. Written as DNA, the CDR3 is TGTGCCACCAGCGCGGGAGGGTCCACCGGGGATCAGCCCCAGCATTTT.